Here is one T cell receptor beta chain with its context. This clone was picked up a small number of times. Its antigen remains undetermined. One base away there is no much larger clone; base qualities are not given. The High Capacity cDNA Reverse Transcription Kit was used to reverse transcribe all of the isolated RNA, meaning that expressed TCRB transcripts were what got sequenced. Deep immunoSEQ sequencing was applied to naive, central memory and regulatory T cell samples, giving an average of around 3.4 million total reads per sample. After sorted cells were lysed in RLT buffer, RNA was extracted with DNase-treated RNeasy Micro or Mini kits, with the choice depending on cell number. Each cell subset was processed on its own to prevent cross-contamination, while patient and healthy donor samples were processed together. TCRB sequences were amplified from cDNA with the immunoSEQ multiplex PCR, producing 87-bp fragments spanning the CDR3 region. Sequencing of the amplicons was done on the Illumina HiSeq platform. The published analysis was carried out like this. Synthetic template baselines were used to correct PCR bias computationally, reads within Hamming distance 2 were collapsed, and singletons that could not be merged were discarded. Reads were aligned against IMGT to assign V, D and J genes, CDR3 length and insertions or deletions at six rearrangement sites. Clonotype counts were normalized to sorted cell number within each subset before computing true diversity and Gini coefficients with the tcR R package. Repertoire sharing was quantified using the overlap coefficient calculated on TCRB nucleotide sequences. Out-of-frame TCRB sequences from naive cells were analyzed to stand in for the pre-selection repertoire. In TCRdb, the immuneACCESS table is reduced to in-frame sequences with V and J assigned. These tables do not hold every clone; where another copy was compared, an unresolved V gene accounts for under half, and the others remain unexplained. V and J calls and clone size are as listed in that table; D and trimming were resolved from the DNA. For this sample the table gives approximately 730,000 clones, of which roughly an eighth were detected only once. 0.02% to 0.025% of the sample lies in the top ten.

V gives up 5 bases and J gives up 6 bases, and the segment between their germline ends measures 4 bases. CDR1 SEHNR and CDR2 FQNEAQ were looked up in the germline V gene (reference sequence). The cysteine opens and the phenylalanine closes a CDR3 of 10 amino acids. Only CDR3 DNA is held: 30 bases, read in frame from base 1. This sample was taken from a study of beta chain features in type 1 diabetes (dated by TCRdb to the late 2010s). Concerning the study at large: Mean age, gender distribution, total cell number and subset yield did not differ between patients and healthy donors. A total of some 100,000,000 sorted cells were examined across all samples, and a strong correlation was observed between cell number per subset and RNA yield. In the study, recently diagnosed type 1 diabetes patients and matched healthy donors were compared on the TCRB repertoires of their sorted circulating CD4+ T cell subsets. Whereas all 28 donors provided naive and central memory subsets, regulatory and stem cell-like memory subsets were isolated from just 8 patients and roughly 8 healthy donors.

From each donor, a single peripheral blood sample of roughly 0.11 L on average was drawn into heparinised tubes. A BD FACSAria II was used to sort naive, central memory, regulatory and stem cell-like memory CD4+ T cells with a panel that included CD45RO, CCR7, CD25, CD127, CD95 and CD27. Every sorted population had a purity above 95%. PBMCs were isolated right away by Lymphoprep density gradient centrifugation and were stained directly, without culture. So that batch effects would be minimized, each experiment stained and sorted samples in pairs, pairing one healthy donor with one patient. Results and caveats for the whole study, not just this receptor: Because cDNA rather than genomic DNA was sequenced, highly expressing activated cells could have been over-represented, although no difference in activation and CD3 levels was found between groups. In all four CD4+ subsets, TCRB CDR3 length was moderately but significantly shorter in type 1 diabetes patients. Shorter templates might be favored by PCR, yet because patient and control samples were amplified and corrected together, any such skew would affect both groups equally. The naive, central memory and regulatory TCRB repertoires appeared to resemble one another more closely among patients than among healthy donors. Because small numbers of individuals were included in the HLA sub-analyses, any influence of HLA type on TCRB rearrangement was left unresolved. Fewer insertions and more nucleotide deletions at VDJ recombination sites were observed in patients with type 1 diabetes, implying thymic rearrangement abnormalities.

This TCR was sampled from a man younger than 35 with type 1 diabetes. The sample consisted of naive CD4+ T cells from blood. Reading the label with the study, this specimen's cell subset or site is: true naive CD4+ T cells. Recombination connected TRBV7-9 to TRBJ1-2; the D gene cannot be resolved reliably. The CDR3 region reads CASSPDGYTF. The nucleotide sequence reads TGTGCCAGCAGCCCTGATGGCTACACCTTC.